This T cell receptor beta chain was profiled in a study of CD8+CD57+ T cells in acquired aplastic anemia. About the research overall: The DNA of sorted CD4+ and CD8+ cells averaged around 3 ug. Study-level points and caveats: CD8+ Simpson's diversity showed no significant patient-control difference. Overlapping CD8+ CDR3 repertoires of patients and controls contained approximately 29 shared sequences.

Genomic DNA acted as the template from which TCR beta VDJ combination and CDR3 sequence profiling were carried out. Each CDR3 protein gets one entry after TCRdb re-called the reads with MiXCR. The sample yields 65,000 or so distinct CDR3 sequences, less than 65% seen once. Germline CDR1 reads ENHRY; CDR2 reads SYGVKD. This CDR3 has 12 residues. This clonotype was recorded only once. Its antigen is undetermined. One end of the junction varies from germline; a read error may be responsible. Sequencing was performed on sorted CD4+, CD8+, or CD8+CD57+ T cells (not recorded which) from PBMCs. The V and J genes are TRBV10-3 and TRBJ1-1, with TRBD1 identical over 7 bases. The clonotype was recovered from a human donor in good health, serving as a control. The CDR3: CAISRQGWDAFF. The CDR3 DNA is TGCGCCATCAGTAGACAGGGCTGGGATGCTTTCTTT.